This is a list of T cell receptor beta chains from one sample in a study of T cell repertoires in cytomegalovirus infection. Their target antigens are unknown. TCRdb reprocessed the reads via MiXCR and lists one record per CDR3 protein. In the table there are more than 250,000 distinct CDR3 sequences, around 25% of which are singletons. The sequenced sample was cultured PBMCs, obtained from culture after CMV antigen stimulation. Receptor source: a human donor in good health (CMV status not recorded). Some clones in this sample may be carry-over from other donors' samples. CDR3s include the opening cysteine and the closing phenylalanine or tryptophan. A D gene is named only where the DNA matches it firmly. Size is omitted from some rows. Given values are once, few, many or a class for expanded clones.

J,V,length,D,size,DNA,CDR3
TRBJ1-3,TRBV6-6,14,-,-,TGTGCCAGCATCAAAGGGGATGAACGAAACACCATATATTTT,CASIKGDERNTIYF
TRBJ1-6,TRBV14,15,-,few,TGTGCCAGCAGCCGCGATATACTAACAGGCTCACCCCTCCACTTT,CASSRDILTGSPLHF
TRBJ2-1,TRBV9,16,TRBD2,many,TGTGCCAGCAGCTTAGGACTAGACATTACTACAATGAGACAGTTCTTC,CASSLGLDITTMRQFF
TRBJ1-4,TRBV5-6,16,-,few,TGTGCCAGCAGCTTGGAGCAGGGAATTATGGGTGAAAAACTGTTTTTT,CASSLEQGIMGEKLFF
TRBJ2-7,TRBV28,14,TRBD1,many,TGTGCCAGCACTCCGGGACAGCGCTCCTACGAGCAGTACTTC,CASTPGQRSYEQYF
TRBJ2-1,TRBV7-2,23,TRBD2,many,TGTGCCAGCAGCACGCCGGGCCTTAGACCGGGACTAGCGGAGCGGAGCTCCTACAATGAGCAGTTCTTC,CASSTPGLRPGLAERSSYNEQFF
TRBJ2-6,TRBV7-3,16,-,many,TGTGCCAGCAGCTACGAGGGGACCTCTGGGGCCAACGTCCTGACTTTC,CASSYEGTSGANVLTF
TRBJ2-1,TRBV29-1,14,TRBD1,few,TGCAGCGCAGGTCGGGACAGCTCCTACAATGAGCAGTTCTTC,CSAGRDSSYNEQFF
TRBJ2-2,TRBV11-2,11,-,few,TGTGCCTGGGTTGATACCGGGGAGCTGTTTTTT,CAWVDTGELFF
TRBJ1-3,TRBV7-2,14,-,-,TGTGCCAGCAGCTTATCCCACTCTGGAAACACCATATATTTT,CASSLSHSGNTIYF
TRBJ1-1,TRBV7-8,15,-,-,TGTGCCAGCAGCTTAGCGGCAGGGGTGAACACTGAAGCTTTCTTT,CASSLAAGVNTEAFF
TRBJ2-7,TRBV4-1,16,TRBD2,few,TGCGCCAGCAGCCTCGGACTAGCGGGAGGCAGCTACGAGCAGTACTTC,CASSLGLAGGSYEQYF
TRBJ2-1,TRBV5-1,15,-,once,TGCGCCAGCAGCTTGGCCACTAGCCATAACAATGAGCAGTTCTTC,CASSLATSHNNEQFF
TRBJ2-2,TRBV20-1,11,-,once,TGCAGTGCCACTGACACCGGGGAGCTGTTTTTT,CSATDTGELFF
TRBJ1-1,TRBV28,17,-,few,TGTGCCAGCAGTCTCTCGCGTCTGGGGGCGCAAAACACTGAAGCTTTCTTT,CASSLSRLGAQNTEAFF
TRBJ2-4,TRBV11-2,14,TRBD2,-,TGTGCCAGCAGCTTAGGGAGGGGAGGGAACATTCAGTACTTC,CASSLGRGGNIQYF
TRBJ1-4,TRBV11-2,13,-,few,TGTGCCAGCAGCCCGGAGAGGGTAGGGTCACTGTTTTTT,CASSPERVGSLFF
TRBJ2-7,TRBV7-2,15,-,many,TGTGCCAGCAGCTTAAATCGGGGGAGCTCCTACGAGCAGTACTTC,CASSLNRGSSYEQYF
TRBJ1-1,TRBV10-3,15,-,-,TGTGCCATCAGTGACCTCCCGGCAGGATCCGCTGAAGCTTTCTTT,CAISDLPAGSAEAFF
TRBJ2-5,TRBV7-2,15,TRBD2,many,TGTGCCAGCAGCTTCAGGGCAGCGGGAGTGGAGACCCAGTACTTC,CASSFRAAGVETQYF
TRBJ2-5,TRBV6-2/TRBV6-3,17,TRBD2,-,TGTGCCAGCAGTTATACCGGGACTAGCGGGAGACGAGAGACCCAGTACTTC,CASSYTGTSGRRETQYF
TRBJ2-3,TRBV12-3/TRBV12-4,15,-,few,TGTGCCAGCAGTTTAGGGGGAGCGAGCACAGATACGCAGTATTTT,CASSLGGASTDTQYF
TRBJ2-1,TRBV12-3/TRBV12-4,16,TRBD2,-,TGTGCCAGCAGTGGGGGACTAGCGGGAAGCGGCGATGAGCAGTTCTTC,CASSGGLAGSGDEQFF
TRBJ2-1,TRBV11-3,13,-,few,TGTGCCAGCAGCTCACGCTCCTACAATGAGCAGTTCTTC,CASSSRSYNEQFF
TRBJ1-1,TRBV7-8,14,-,-,TGTGCCAGCAGCTTTCTACGAGAGGCGGCTGAAGCTTTCTTT,CASSFLREAAEAFF
TRBJ2-1,TRBV4-1,14,-,-,TGCGCCAGCAGCCTAAGCGGACATGACAATGAGCAGTTCTTC,CASSLSGHDNEQFF
TRBJ1-1,TRBV7-2,12,-,-,TGTGCCAGCGGTGGGCAAAACACTGAAGCTTTCTTT,CASGGQNTEAFF
TRBJ2-1,TRBV12-5,12,-,-,TGTGCTAGTGGTTTAGAGGGAGCTGAGCAGTTCTTC,CASGLEGAEQFF
TRBJ1-2,TRBV28,18,TRBD1,few,TGTGCCAGCAGTTTATCATCTCACCTCGCAGGGGGGAACTATGGCTACACCTTC,CASSLSSHLAGGNYGYTF
TRBJ2-1,TRBV12-3/TRBV12-4,11,-,-,TGTGCCAGCAGGGTGGGTAATGAGCAGTTCTTC,CASRVGNEQFF
TRBJ2-5,TRBV7-4,16,TRBD2,-,TGTGCCAGCAGCTCCCTTGTGGGACTAGCCCAAGAGACCCAGTACTTC,CASSSLVGLAQETQYF
TRBJ2-3,TRBV4-3,17,-,many,TGCGCCAGCAGCCAAGATCCGCGAGGCATCCGCACAGATACGCAGTATTTT,CASSQDPRGIRTDTQYF
TRBJ2-3,TRBV6-2/TRBV6-3,17,-,-,TGTGCCAGCAGTTTTGACAGGTCCCCCTTTCTCACAGATACGCAGTATTTT,CASSFDRSPFLTDTQYF
TRBJ2-3,TRBV5-4,15,TRBD1,-,TGTGCCAGCAGCTTGGGTACAGGGGCGAGAGATACGCAGTATTTT,CASSLGTGARDTQYF
TRBJ2-4,TRBV7-4,16,TRBD1,-,TGTGCCAGCAGCTTAGGACAGGGGGTATCCAAAAACATTCAGTACTTC,CASSLGQGVSKNIQYF
TRBJ2-6,TRBV19,14,-,-,TGTGCCAGTTTACAGAGCTCTGGGGCCAACGTCCTGACTTTC,CASLQSSGANVLTF